This T cell receptor beta chain stems from a study of blood T cell repertoires in COVID-19. Germline-derived CDR1 and CDR2 are MGHRA and YSYEKL. The CDR3 runs 18 residues. J lost 3 bases, V lost 0 bases, and 7 bases had no gene match. This clone was counted between two and nine times. Original methodology: Reference gene primer amplification in the assay estimated nucleated cell counts. The protocol was immunoSEQ multiplex PCR, while the TCRdb copy is restricted to in-frame clones and leaves out a portion. The DNA was the basis for D and trimming; V, J and clone size are from that table. The sample includes around 56,000 clones, over 70% of them seen just once.

This TCR came from a woman in her fifties or sixties with active or convalescent COVID-19. The genes are TRBV4-1 and TRBJ2-2; 10 bases map to TRBD2. Sequencing used peripheral blood. The CDR3 protein is CASSQEGDSGRYTGELFF. The CDR3, as DNA: TGCGCCAGCAGCCAAGAAGGGGATAGCGGGAGGTACACCGGGGAGCTGTTTTTT.